This TCR beta chain was profiled in a study of CD8 T cells in ankylosing spondylitis. The study, taken as a whole, reports: Reportedly, disease-linked clones are significantly enriched in ankylosing spondylitis patients' matched synovial fluid. Disease-linked clones proved CD8+ and comparatively uncommon in peripheral blood.

The V end lost 5 bases, the J end lost 0 bases, and 11 bases lay between the germline ends. This CDR3 spans 15 amino acids. Per the germline V gene, CDR1 is SGHRS and CDR2 is YFSETQ. By quantitative 5'-RACE with molecular barcodes, the TCR beta libraries were made. TCRdb itself ran the 5' RACE reads through MiXCR, one entry per CDR3 protein. The sample carries approximately 220,000 distinct CDR3 sequences, 10% to 13% recorded once. A note on this clonotype: Its specificity is not known.

V gene TRBV5-1 combines with J gene TRBJ1-4; D gene uncertain. The sequenced sample consisted of blood, either unsorted or a sorted T cell fraction (not recorded which). The TCR was taken from a male donor with ankylosing spondylitis or in good health (not recorded which). The CDR3 loop reads CASSDSGSTNEKLFF. Written as DNA, the CDR3 is TGCGCCAGCAGTGATTCGGGGTCAACTAATGAAAAACTGTTTTTT.